These 3 T cell receptor beta chains were sequenced from one sample in a study of graft-versus-host responses after intestinal transplantation. The protocol was immunoSEQ multiplex PCR, while the TCRdb copy is restricted to in-frame clones and leaves out a portion. In the table there are approximately 63,000 clones, 94% of which are singletons. What these receptors recognize is not known. Here the sequenced sample was unstimulated CD4+ T cells sorted from spleen or lymph node cells, taken before transplant. These receptors came from a human donor who was the organ donor for an intestinal transplant.

This CDR3 reads CASSRTISGNTIYF. DNA of the CDR3: TGCGCCAGCAGCCGTACGATCTCTGGAAACACCATATATTTT. This sequence joins TRBV4-3 and TRBJ1-3; D gene unclear. The CDR3 has 14 residues. CDR1 is LGHNA and CDR2 is YSLEER in the germline V gene. V gave up 4 bases and J gave up 0 bases, with 7 bases separating them.

This rearrangement joins TRBV1 to TRBJ2-3; TRBD2, the table's D call, lacks a check against the DNA. TRBV1 is a listed pseudogene. The CDR3 has 16 amino acids. CDR3 in amino acids: CTSSQWAGLSTDTQYF. CDR3 nucleotide sequence: TGCACCAGCAGCCAGTGGGCGGGTTTAAGCACAGATACGCAGTATTTT.

The chain couples TRBV4-3 to TRBJ2-1; TRBD2 aligns across 11 bases. The CDR3 runs 18 residues. V lost 0 bases, J lost 2 bases, and 6 bases stayed unmatched. CDR1 and CDR2 from the germline V gene are LGHNA and YSLEER. CDR3 in DNA: TGCGCCAGCAGCCAAGAGCCTCCGACTAGCGGGGCCTACAATGAGCAGTTCTTC. Protein sequence: CASSQEPPTSGAYNEQFF.